This T cell receptor (beta chain) was obtained from a study of response to subunit inactivated influenza vaccine. Study-level results: Authors suggested seasonal influenza vaccinations each recruit few new T cells.

This clonotype was counted only a few times. Its antigen is still unknown. TCRdb re-derived calls from the RT-PCR reads in MiXCR, one entry per CDR3 protein. The profile shows some 800,000 distinct CDR3 sequences, 21% of them singletons. V lost 1 base and J 9 bases, leaving 13 bases between the germline ends. Germline CDR1 DFQATT, CDR2 SNEGSKA (reference sequence). This CDR3 spans 14 amino acids. The sample was PBMCs from blood, taken 5 days after vaccination. This clonotype was obtained from a man aged 50-59 years who received an inactivated influenza vaccine. The chain uses TRBV20-1 and TRBJ1-6; D unresolved. The CDR3 DNA reads as TGCAGTGCTAGAGCACCGGGGAATGGTTCACCCCTCCACTTT. Translating gives CSARAPGNGSPLHF.